This T cell receptor (beta chain) was sequenced for a study of technical replicates of blood from several donors. Sequenced by immunoSEQ multiplex PCR; TCRdb stores in-frame clones only, minus some. The sample records more than 10,000 clones, approximately 86% being singletons. V was cut by 7 bases and J by 5 bases, with 20 bases left in between. There are 14 residues in the CDR3. The germline CDR1 and CDR2 sequences are SQVTM and ANQGSEA. The TCR comes from a human donor in good health. The sequencing sample was made of PBMCs. The chain uses TRBV29-1 and TRBJ1-1; maybe TRBD1 (6 bases). The CDR3 DNA reads TGCAGCGCTCAAGAGGACAGCCCGGGGACTGAAGCTTTCTTT. Encoded protein: CSAQEDSPGTEAFF.